This passage covers 24 T cell receptor beta chains from one sample sequenced in a study of T cell responses to AZD1222 COVID-19 vaccine. Using immunoSEQ multiplex PCR, the repertoire was profiled, and TCRdb retains in-frame clones only, with some absent. The sample has around 100,000 clones, over 75% seen once. Sequenced here: peripheral blood, sampled on day 0 of AZD1222 vaccination. The receptors stem from an adult in good health.

The chain combines TRBV5-1 with TRBJ2-7, with D unclear. The germline V and J ends were trimmed by 2 bases and 4 bases, with 10 bases remaining between them. Per germline, CDR1 SGHRS and CDR2 YFSETQ. CDR3 length: 13 residues. The CDR3 here is CASSFNLLYEQYF. Written as DNA, the CDR3 is TGCGCCAGCAGCTTTAACCTCCTTTACGAGCAGTACTTC.

The V and J genes are TRBV5-1 and TRBJ2-5; 8 bases fit TRBD1. V gave up 4 bases and J gave up 1 base; unmatched junction bases: 9. The CDR3 totals 16 residues. Germline CDR1 is SGHRS and CDR2 is YFSETQ. The CDR3 bases are TGCGCCAGCAGCCGTGGACAGGGCTATCTCCAAGAGACCCAGTACTTC. Its protein product is CASSRGQGYLQETQYF. The full variable domain, its missing parts supplied by reference TRBV5-1 and TRBJ2-5, is KAGVTQTPRYLIKTRGQQVTLSCSPISGHRSVSWYQQTPGQGLQFLFEYFSETQRNKGNFPGRFSGRQFSNSRSEMNVSTLELGDSALYLCASSRGQGYLQETQYFGPGTRLLVL.

The rearrangement links TRBV5-1 to TRBJ2-7, with TRBD1 as a possible D gene (5 bases). This CDR3 comprises 13 residues. The germline V gene has CDR1 SGHRS and CDR2 YFSETQ. V was clipped by 4 bases and J by 3 bases, with 11 bases between them. CDR3 nucleotides: TGCGCCAGCAGCCCGCAGGGAAACTACGAGCAGTACTTC. Translated: CASSPQGNYEQYF.

J is TRBJ1-2 and V is TRBV7-6, with 8 bases lining up with TRBD1. The CDR3 covers 15 residues. J lost 3 bases, V lost 5 bases, and 8 bases had no gene match. The germline gives CDR1 SGHVS, CDR2 FNYEAQ. The CDR3 loop reads CASSPGQGLHYGYTF. The CDR3 nucleotides read TGTGCCAGCAGCCCCGGACAGGGCCTCCACTATGGCTACACCTTC.

The rearrangement uses TRBV7-2 and TRBJ2-1; TRBD2 agrees at 7 bases. After removal of 5 bases from V and 4 bases from J, the junction contained 5 bases not matched to a gene. Germline values: CDR1 SGHTA, CDR2 FQGNSA. The CDR3 is 14 amino acids. The CDR3 reads CASSPPSGYNEQFF. The CDR3 DNA follows: TGTGCCAGCAGCCCCCCTAGCGGTTACAATGAGCAGTTCTTC.

This chain joins TRBV6-4 and TRBJ2-7; TRBD2 matches at 11 bases. CDR3 length: 15 amino acids. Germline-derived CDR1 and CDR2 are MRHNA and SNTAGT. The V gene end was trimmed by 6 bases and the J gene end by 0 bases; junction bases not matched to a gene: 4. The CDR3: CASSKLAGDSYEQYF. In DNA, the CDR3 is TGTGCCAGCAGCAAACTAGCGGGGGACTCCTACGAGCAGTACTTC.

The V gene is TRBV10-2, the J gene TRBJ1-5, with D possibly being TRBD1 (5 bases). Germline assignment: CDR1 WSHSY and CDR2 SAAADI. The CDR3 has 17 amino acids. Trimming removed 3 bases from V and 1 base from J, with 16 bases in between. The CDR3 protein is CASSDTARASSNQPQHF. The DNA of the CDR3 is TGCGCCAGCAGTGATACCGCCAGGGCTAGCAGCAATCAGCCCCAGCATTTT.

The genes are TRBV6-1 and TRBJ2-1; 12 nucleotides match TRBD2. The CDR3 contains 15 residues. Trimming cost V 2 bases and J 4 bases; bases outside gene matches: 0. Germline V gene data show CDR1 as MNHNS and CDR2 as SASEGT. The CDR3 protein is CASSELAGGYNEQFF. The CDR3 DNA follows: TGTGCCAGCAGTGAACTAGCGGGGGGGTACAATGAGCAGTTCTTC.

The chain couples TRBV27 to TRBJ2-1; 9 bases line up with TRBD2. The ends lost 2 bases at V and 2 bases at J; junction bases unmatched: 13. Germline CDR1 and CDR2: MNHEY and SMNVEV (reference sequence). The CDR3 has 19 amino acids. The CDR3 nucleotides read TGTGCCAGCAGTTTAAGAGTCTTTAGCGGGAGAGGAACCTACAATGAGCAGTTCTTC. Amino acids: CASSLRVFSGRGTYNEQFF.

The genes are TRBV24-1 and TRBJ2-5; 11 nucleotides line up with TRBD1. This CDR3 comprises 15 residues. V shed 5 bases and J 5 bases; nucleotides not matched to a gene: 6. The germline V gene has CDR1 KGHDR and CDR2 SFDVKD. CDR3 protein: CATSAPGTGGETQYF. The CDR3 DNA follows: TGTGCCACCAGTGCTCCCGGGACAGGGGGGGAGACCCAGTACTTC.

CDR3 DNA: TGTGCCAGCAGCCCGGGGGCCTCTAGCGCTGGGGCCAACGTCCTGACTTTC. As protein: CASSPGASSAGANVLTF. V gene TRBV4-2 combines with J gene TRBJ2-6, with D perhaps being TRBD1 or TRBD2 (6 bases each). Germline CDR1 LGHNA, CDR2 YNFKEQ. V was clipped by 4 bases and J by 2 bases, with 15 bases between them. This CDR3 has 17 amino acids.

J is TRBJ2-7 and V is TRBV7-8, with D possibly matching TRBD1 (5 bases). V lost 5 bases, J lost 5 bases, and 10 bases lay in between. The CDR3 is made up of 12 amino acids. Germline values: CDR1 SGHVS, CDR2 FQNEAQ. The CDR3 DNA sequence: TGTGCCAGCAGCCCAGGGCTCGACGAGCAGTACTTC. It translates to CASSPGLDEQYF. The whole variable domain, filled in from reference TRBV7-8 and TRBJ2-7, reads GAGVSQSPRYKVAKRGQDVALRCDPISGHVSLFWYQQALGQGPEFLTYFQNEAQLDKSGLPSDRFFAERPEGSVSTLKIQRTQQEDSAVYLCASSPGLDEQYFGPGTRLTVT.

The chain links TRBV3-1 (or the pseudogene TRBV3-2) to TRBJ1-2, with 7 bases lining up with TRBD1. CDR3 length equals 15 residues. V was pared by 3 bases and J by 3 bases, with 7 bases of the junction left unmatched. CDR1 is LGHDT, CDR2 YNNKEL, per germline (reference sequence). The CDR3: CASSQPRTGDYGYTF. CDR3 sequence (DNA): TGTGCCAGCAGCCAGCCACGGACAGGCGACTATGGCTACACCTTC.

The V and J genes are TRBV9 and TRBJ1-2, with unresolved D. The germline V gene has CDR1 SGDLS and CDR2 YYNGEE. With 1 base removed from V and 3 bases from J, the gap between germline ends came to 7 bases. The CDR3 has 13 residues. The CDR3 region has the DNA TGTGCCAGCAGCGTACCTGGAGACTATGGCTACACCTTC. It codes for CASSVPGDYGYTF.

The chain uses TRBV27 and TRBJ1-1; tentative D call: TRBD1 (5 bases). CDR3 size: 14 residues. CDR1 is MNHEY, CDR2 SMNVEV, per germline (reference sequence). Trimming pared 6 bases from V and 3 bases from J, leaving 14 bases between. CDR3 loop: CASRGTQRDTEAFF. The CDR3 bases are TGTGCCAGCAGGGGGACTCAGCGGGACACTGAAGCTTTCTTT.

Here the CDR3 DNA reads TGTGCCAGCTCACCTCGAGGACTAGCGGGGAACTCCTACGAGCAGTACTTC. Protein: CASSPRGLAGNSYEQYF. J is TRBJ2-7 and V is TRBV18, with TRBD2 matching over 12 bases. CDR3 length: 17 residues. The germline V gene has CDR1 KGHSH and CDR2 LQKENI. The V gene end was trimmed by 3 bases and the J gene end by 0 bases; junction bases not matched to a gene: 6. The whole variable domain, remainder taken from reference TRBV18 and TRBJ2-7, is NAGVMQNPRHLVRRRGQEARLRCSPMKGHSHVYWYRQLPEEGLKFMVYLQKENIIDESGMPKERFSAEFPKEGPSILRIQQVVRGDSAAYFCASSPRGLAGNSYEQYFGPGTRLTVT.

This clone was observed a few times. The V gene is TRBV18, the J gene TRBJ1-1; a possible D gene is TRBD1 (5 bases). The CDR3 is 16 residues long. CDR1 is KGHSH, CDR2 LQKENI, per germline. V was cut by 1 base and J by 1 base, with 13 bases left in between. CDR3: CASSPQIAGTNTEAFF. The CDR3 coding sequence is TGTGCCAGCTCACCACAAATCGCGGGGACGAACACTGAAGCTTTCTTT.

CDR3 amino acids: CASSIFGTANTEAFF. The CDR3 nucleotides read TGCGCCAGCAGCATTTTTGGGACAGCGAACACTGAAGCTTTCTTT. The gene calls are TRBV5-1 and TRBJ1-1, with TRBD1 matching over 7 bases. Germline values: CDR1 SGHRS, CDR2 YFSETQ. Germline trimming cut 4 bases from V and 1 base from J; bases unmatched to any gene: 7. This CDR3 is 15 amino acids long. Full variable domain (missing parts from reference TRBV5-1 and TRBJ1-1): KAGVTQTPRYLIKTRGQQVTLSCSPISGHRSVSWYQQTPGQGLQFLFEYFSETQRNKGNFPGRFSGRQFSNSRSEMNVSTLELGDSALYLCASSIFGTANTEAFFGQGTRLTVV.

V is TRBV2 and J is TRBJ2-5; weak D call: TRBD1 (5 bases). Per germline, CDR1 SNHLY and CDR2 FYNNEI. The length of the CDR3 is 13 residues. The V end was cut by 4 bases, the J end by 1 base, with 7 bases between. The CDR3 DNA is TGTGCCAGCAGTGGCGACAGCCAAGAGACCCAGTACTTC. It specifies CASSGDSQETQYF.

This chain joins TRBV5-1 and TRBJ1-1, with D maybe TRBD1 (6 bases). This CDR3 spans 14 amino acids. Per germline, CDR1 SGHRS and CDR2 YFSETQ. The germline V and J ends were trimmed by 4 bases and 1 base, with 11 bases remaining between them. CDR3 protein: CASSTDRPNTEAFF. The CDR3 nucleotides are TGCGCCAGCAGCACGGACAGACCGAACACTGAAGCTTTCTTT.

The J gene is TRBJ1-5, the V gene TRBV21-1; the table gives TRBD1 as D, unverified against the DNA. TRBV21-1 is labeled a pseudogene. This CDR3 contains 17 residues. This chain's CDR3 is CASTSPRGDQGNQPQHF. DNA for the CDR3: TGTGCCAGCACCTCACCCAGGGGGGACCAAGGCAATCAGCCCCAGCATTTT.

The chain links TRBV19 to TRBJ1-1; 7 bases fit TRBD1. The CDR3 runs to 13 residues. V trimming: 9 bases; J trimming: 2 bases; junction bases outside the gene matches: 6. CDR1 is LNHDA, CDR2 SQIVND, per germline (reference sequence). The CDR3 sequence is CASSGQLNTEAFF. The CDR3 bases are TGTGCCAGCTCGGGACAGCTCAACACTGAAGCTTTCTTT.

V is TRBV28 and J is TRBJ2-5; weak D call: TRBD2 (5 bases). Trimming removed 6 bases at V and 5 bases at J, with 10 bases between. CDR3 length: 12 residues. Germline V gene sequence: CDR1 MDHEN, CDR2 SYDVKM. The CDR3 bases are TGTGCCAGCAGCTCCGGCGGGGAGACCCAGTACTTC. It specifies CASSSGGETQYF.

The V and J genes are TRBV7-9 and TRBJ1-4; no clear D gene. The V and J ends lost 6 bases and 4 bases respectively, with 15 bases between them. The germline V gene has CDR1 SEHNR and CDR2 FQNEAQ (reference sequence). The CDR3 runs to 15 residues. CDR3 protein: CASSFDGDVNEKLFF. DNA of the CDR3: TGTGCCAGCAGTTTCGACGGAGACGTTAATGAAAAACTGTTTTTT.